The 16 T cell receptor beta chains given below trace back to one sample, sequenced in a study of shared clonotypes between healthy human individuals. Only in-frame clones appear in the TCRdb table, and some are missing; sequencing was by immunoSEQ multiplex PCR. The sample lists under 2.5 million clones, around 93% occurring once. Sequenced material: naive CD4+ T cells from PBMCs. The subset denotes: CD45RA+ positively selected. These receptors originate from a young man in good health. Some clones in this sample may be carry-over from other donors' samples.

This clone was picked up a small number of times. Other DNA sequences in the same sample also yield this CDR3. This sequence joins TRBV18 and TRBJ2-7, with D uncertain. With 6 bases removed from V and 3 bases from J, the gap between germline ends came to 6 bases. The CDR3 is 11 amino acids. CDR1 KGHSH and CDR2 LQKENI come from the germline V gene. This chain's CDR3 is CASSPGYEQYF. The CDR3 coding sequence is TGTGCCAGCTCCCCGGGCTACGAGCAGTACTTC.

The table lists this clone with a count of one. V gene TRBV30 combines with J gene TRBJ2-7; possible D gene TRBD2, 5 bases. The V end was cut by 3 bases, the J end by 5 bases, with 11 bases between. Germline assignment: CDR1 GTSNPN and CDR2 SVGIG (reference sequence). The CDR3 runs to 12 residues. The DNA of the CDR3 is TGTGCCTGGAGCCCGGGGAGAAACGAGCAGTACTTC. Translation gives CAWSPGRNEQYF.

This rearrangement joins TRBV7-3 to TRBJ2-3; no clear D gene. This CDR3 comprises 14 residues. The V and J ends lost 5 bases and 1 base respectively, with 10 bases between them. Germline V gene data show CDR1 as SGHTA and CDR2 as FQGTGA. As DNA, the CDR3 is TGTGCCAGCAGCCGGAACAGCGGCACAGATACGCAGTATTTT. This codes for CASSRNSGTDTQYF.

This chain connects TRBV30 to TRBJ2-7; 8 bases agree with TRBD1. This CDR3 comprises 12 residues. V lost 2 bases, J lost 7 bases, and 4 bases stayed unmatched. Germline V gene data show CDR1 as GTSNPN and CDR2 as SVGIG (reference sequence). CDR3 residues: CAWSLTGVEQYF. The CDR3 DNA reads TGTGCCTGGAGTCTGACAGGGGTAGAGCAGTACTTC.

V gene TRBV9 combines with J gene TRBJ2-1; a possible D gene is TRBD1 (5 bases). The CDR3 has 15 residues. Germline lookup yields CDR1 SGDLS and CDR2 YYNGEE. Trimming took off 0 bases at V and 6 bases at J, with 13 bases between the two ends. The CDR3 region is CASSVGPQGPNEQFF. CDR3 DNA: TGTGCCAGCAGCGTAGGACCCCAGGGCCCCAATGAGCAGTTCTTC. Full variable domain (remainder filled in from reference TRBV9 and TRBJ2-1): DSGVTQTPKHLITATGQRVTLRCSPRSGDLSVYWYQQSLDQGLQFLIQYYNGEERAKGNILERFSAQQFPDLHSELNLSSLELGDSALYFCASSVGPQGPNEQFFGPGTRLTVL.

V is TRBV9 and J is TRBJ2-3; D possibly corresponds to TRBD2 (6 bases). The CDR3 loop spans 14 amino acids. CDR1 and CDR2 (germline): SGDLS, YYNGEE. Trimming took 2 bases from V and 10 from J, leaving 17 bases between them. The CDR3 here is CASSVTPGVSSQYF. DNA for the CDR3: TGTGCCAGCAGCGTCACACCGGGGGTGAGTTCGCAGTATTTT.

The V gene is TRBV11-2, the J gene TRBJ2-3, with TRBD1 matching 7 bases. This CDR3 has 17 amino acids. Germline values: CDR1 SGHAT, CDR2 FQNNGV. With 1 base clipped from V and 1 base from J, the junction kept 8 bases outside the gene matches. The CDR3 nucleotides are TGTGCCAGCAGCTTAGCCTTCAGGACAGGTCGCACAGATACGCAGTATTTT. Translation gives CASSLAFRTGRTDTQYF.

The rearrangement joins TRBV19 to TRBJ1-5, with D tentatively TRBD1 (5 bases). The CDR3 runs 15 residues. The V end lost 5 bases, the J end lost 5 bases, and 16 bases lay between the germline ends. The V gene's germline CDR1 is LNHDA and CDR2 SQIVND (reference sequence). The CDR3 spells CASSRDVVMYQPQHF. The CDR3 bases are TGTGCCAGTAGTCGGGACGTTGTAATGTATCAGCCCCAGCATTTT.

CDR3 sequence reads: CASSQEVTVYNEQFF. CDR3 nucleotides: TGCGCCAGCAGCCAAGAAGTGACAGTTTACAATGAGCAGTTCTTC. V is TRBV5-1 and J is TRBJ2-1; tentatively, D is TRBD1 (5 bases). Trimming pared 4 bases from V and 4 bases from J, leaving 15 bases between. This CDR3 region has 15 residues. Germline-derived CDR1 and CDR2 are SGHRS and YFSETQ.

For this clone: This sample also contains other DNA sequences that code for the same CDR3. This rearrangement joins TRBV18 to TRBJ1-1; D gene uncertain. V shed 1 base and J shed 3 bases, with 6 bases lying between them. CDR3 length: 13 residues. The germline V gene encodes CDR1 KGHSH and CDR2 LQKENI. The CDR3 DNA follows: TGTGCCAGCTCACCACAGGGTTACACTGAAGCTTTCTTT. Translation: CASSPQGYTEAFF.

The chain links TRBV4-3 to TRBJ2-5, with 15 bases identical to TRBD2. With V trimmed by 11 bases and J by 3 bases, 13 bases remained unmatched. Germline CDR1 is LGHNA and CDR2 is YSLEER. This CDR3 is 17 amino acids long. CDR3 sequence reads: CARGGLAGGPQKETQYF. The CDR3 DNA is TGCGCCCGCGGGGGACTAGCGGGAGGTCCCCAGAAAGAGACCCAGTACTTC.

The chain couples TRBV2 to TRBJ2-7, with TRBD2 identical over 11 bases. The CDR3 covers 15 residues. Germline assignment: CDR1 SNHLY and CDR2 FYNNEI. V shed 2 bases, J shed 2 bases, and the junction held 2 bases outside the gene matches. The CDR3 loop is CASSETGLAAYEQYF. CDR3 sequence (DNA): TGTGCCAGCAGTGAAACGGGACTAGCGGCCTACGAGCAGTACTTC.

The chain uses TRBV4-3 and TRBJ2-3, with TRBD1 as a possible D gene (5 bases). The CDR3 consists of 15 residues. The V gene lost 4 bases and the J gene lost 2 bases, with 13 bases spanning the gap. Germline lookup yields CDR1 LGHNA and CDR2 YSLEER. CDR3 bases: TGCGCCAGCAGCCCGGCTGGACAAAACACAGATACGCAGTATTTT. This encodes CASSPAGQNTDTQYF.

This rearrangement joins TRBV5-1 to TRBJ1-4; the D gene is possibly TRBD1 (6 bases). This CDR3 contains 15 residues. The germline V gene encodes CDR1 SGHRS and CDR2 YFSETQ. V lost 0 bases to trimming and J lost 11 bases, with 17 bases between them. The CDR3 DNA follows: TGCGCCAGCAGCTTGGAGGCACCTATAGGGGGGAAACTGTTTTTT. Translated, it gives CASSLEAPIGGKLFF.

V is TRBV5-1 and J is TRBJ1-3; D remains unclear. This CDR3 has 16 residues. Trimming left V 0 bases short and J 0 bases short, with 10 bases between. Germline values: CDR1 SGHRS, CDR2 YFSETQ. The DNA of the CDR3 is TGCGCCAGCAGCTTGGAGGCAGGAAACTCTGGAAACACCATATATTTT. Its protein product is CASSLEAGNSGNTIYF.

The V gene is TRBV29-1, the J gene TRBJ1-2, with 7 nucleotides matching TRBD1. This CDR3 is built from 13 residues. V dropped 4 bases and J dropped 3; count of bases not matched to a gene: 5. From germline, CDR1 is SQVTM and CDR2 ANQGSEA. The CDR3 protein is CSVADRRDYGYTF. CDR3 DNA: TGCAGCGTTGCGGACAGGCGGGACTATGGCTACACCTTC.